This is a list of T cell receptor beta chains from one sample in a study of blood T cell repertoires in COVID-19. Produced via immunoSEQ multiplex PCR; TCRdb's table is partial and in-frame only. The sample includes about 370,000 clones, over 75% of them seen just once. Sequencing used peripheral blood. The receptors derive from a woman in her twenties or thirties with COVID-19, enrolled during active disease. The CDR3 runs from the conserved cysteine through the conserved F or W. The order of the fields is V gene, clone size, D gene, CDR3 length, J gene, CDR3 protein, CDR3 DNA. A D gene is named only where the DNA matches it firmly. Not every row has a clone size; where given, it reads once, few, many or a size class.

v_gene: TRBV10-3
abundance: NA
d_gene: TRBD2
len: 13
j_gene: TRBJ2-1
CDR3aa: CAIGEREYSEQFF
CDR3nt: TGTGCCATTGGGGAGCGGGAGTACAGTGAGCAGTTCTTC

v_gene: TRBV7-9
abundance: NA
d_gene: NA
len: 14
j_gene: TRBJ2-1
CDR3aa: CASSLEGRAGEQFF
CDR3nt: TGTGCCAGCAGCTTAGAGGGCAGGGCGGGGGAGCAGTTCTTC

v_gene: TRBV3-1/TRBV3-2
abundance: NA
d_gene: NA
len: 14
j_gene: TRBJ1-4
CDR3aa: CASSLRGANEKLFF
CDR3nt: TGTGCCAGCAGTTTACGGGGGGCTAATGAAAAACTGTTTTTT

v_gene: TRBV11-1
abundance: NA
d_gene: NA
len: 13
j_gene: TRBJ2-7
CDR3aa: CASSLTRAGEQYF
CDR3nt: TGTGCCAGCAGCTTAACCAGGGCTGGGGAGCAGTACTTC

v_gene: TRBV2
abundance: once
d_gene: NA
len: 14
j_gene: TRBJ1-5
CDR3aa: CASSETGRGQPQHF
CDR3nt: TGTGCCAGCAGTGAAACGGGCAGGGGCCAGCCCCAGCATTTT

v_gene: TRBV29-1
abundance: few
d_gene: TRBD1
len: 13
j_gene: TRBJ2-3
CDR3aa: CSVSGQGSDTQYF
CDR3nt: TGCAGCGTGTCCGGACAGGGTTCCGATACGCAGTATTTT

v_gene: TRBV7-2
abundance: NA
d_gene: TRBD1
len: 16
j_gene: TRBJ1-5
CDR3aa: CASSLVTGYGNQPQHF
CDR3nt: TGTGCCAGCAGCTTGGTGACAGGGTACGGCAATCAGCCCCAGCATTTT

v_gene: TRBV27
abundance: NA
d_gene: NA
len: 16
j_gene: TRBJ2-7
CDR3aa: CASSDTQGRSSYEQYF
CDR3nt: TGTGCCAGCAGTGACACACAGGGCAGGAGCTCCTACGAGCAGTACTTC

v_gene: TRBV27
abundance: once
d_gene: NA
len: 12
j_gene: TRBJ1-2
CDR3aa: CASSPTPYGYTF
CDR3nt: TGTGCCAGCAGTCCTACCCCCTATGGCTACACCTTC

v_gene: TRBV7-3
abundance: NA
d_gene: TRBD1
len: 17
j_gene: TRBJ2-2
CDR3aa: CASSSSGTGGSTGELFF
CDR3nt: TGTGCCAGCAGCTCATCCGGGACAGGGGGCAGCACCGGGGAGCTGTTTTTT

v_gene: TRBV29-1
abundance: NA
d_gene: TRBD1
len: 13
j_gene: TRBJ1-5
CDR3aa: CSVAQGQDQPQHF
CDR3nt: TGCAGCGTTGCACAGGGACAGGATCAGCCCCAGCATTTT

v_gene: TRBV6-5
abundance: once
d_gene: TRBD1
len: 12
j_gene: TRBJ2-1
CDR3aa: CASSLTGDRQFF
CDR3nt: TGTGCCAGCAGTTTAACAGGGGATAGGCAGTTCTTC

v_gene: TRBV11-2
abundance: NA
d_gene: NA
len: 14
j_gene: TRBJ2-1
CDR3aa: CASSLASRGNEQFF
CDR3nt: TGTGCCAGCAGCTTAGCATCCCGAGGCAATGAGCAGTTCTTC

v_gene: TRBV30
abundance: once
d_gene: TRBD2
len: 13
j_gene: TRBJ2-7
CDR3aa: CAWRPSGSYEQYF
CDR3nt: TGTGCCTGGAGGCCTAGCGGCTCCTACGAGCAGTACTTC

v_gene: TRBV6-4
abundance: NA
d_gene: NA
len: 12
j_gene: TRBJ1-6
CDR3aa: CASRRANSPLHF
CDR3nt: TGTGCCAGCAGGAGGGCGAATTCACCCCTCCACTTT

v_gene: TRBV19
abundance: NA
d_gene: TRBD1
len: 15
j_gene: TRBJ2-7
CDR3aa: CASSKEGTGIYEQYF
CDR3nt: TGTGCCAGTAGTAAGGAGGGGACAGGTATCTACGAGCAGTACTTC

v_gene: TRBV13
abundance: NA
d_gene: TRBD2
len: 18
j_gene: TRBJ2-7
CDR3aa: CASSSRTGLAGVLSEQYF
CDR3nt: TGTGCCAGCAGCTCTCGGACAGGGCTAGCGGGAGTATTATCCGAGCAGTACTTC

v_gene: TRBV12-5
abundance: few
d_gene: NA
len: 12
j_gene: TRBJ2-5
CDR3aa: CASGLSGETQYF
CDR3nt: TGTGCTAGTGGTTTAAGCGGAGAGACCCAGTACTTC

v_gene: TRBV19
abundance: NA
d_gene: TRBD2
len: 16
j_gene: TRBJ2-1
CDR3aa: CASSRHLAGGRNEQFF
CDR3nt: TGTGCCAGTAGTCGTCATCTAGCGGGAGGCCGCAATGAGCAGTTCTTC

v_gene: TRBV5-4
abundance: NA
d_gene: NA
len: 16
j_gene: TRBJ2-6
CDR3aa: CASSLGGVSGANVLTF
CDR3nt: TGTGCCAGCAGCTTGGGGGGGGTCTCTGGGGCCAACGTCCTGACTTTC

v_gene: TRBV30
abundance: NA
d_gene: NA
len: 14
j_gene: TRBJ1-1
CDR3aa: CAWRGQTMNTEAFF
CDR3nt: TGTGCCTGGAGGGGACAAACCATGAACACTGAAGCTTTCTTT

v_gene: TRBV7-2
abundance: NA
d_gene: NA
len: 14
j_gene: TRBJ2-7
CDR3aa: CASSASVPSYEQYF
CDR3nt: TGTGCCAGCAGCGCAAGCGTTCCCTCCTACGAGCAGTACTTC

v_gene: TRBV5-6
abundance: NA
d_gene: TRBD2
len: 15
j_gene: TRBJ2-7
CDR3aa: CASSLASASGGLPHF
CDR3nt: TGTGCCAGCAGCTTGGCCTCGGCTAGCGGGGGACTCCCCCACTTC

v_gene: TRBV15
abundance: NA
d_gene: TRBD2
len: 15
j_gene: TRBJ2-2
CDR3aa: CATSNGLAGGGELFF
CDR3nt: TGTGCCACCAGCAATGGACTAGCTGGGGGCGGGGAGCTGTTTTTT

v_gene: TRBV5-1
abundance: NA
d_gene: NA
len: 13
j_gene: TRBJ1-1
CDR3aa: CASSIRSGTEAFF
CDR3nt: TGCGCCAGCAGCATCCGATCCGGGACTGAAGCTTTCTTT

v_gene: TRBV3-1/TRBV3-2
abundance: NA
d_gene: NA
len: 14
j_gene: TRBJ2-3
CDR3aa: CASCRRGSTDTQYF
CDR3nt: TGTGCCAGCTGCCGGCGGGGAAGCACAGATACGCAGTATTTT

v_gene: TRBV24-1
abundance: NA
d_gene: TRBD2
len: 15
j_gene: TRBJ2-1
CDR3aa: CATSDAGTSGNEQFF
CDR3nt: TGTGCCACCAGTGATGCCGGGACTAGCGGCAATGAGCAGTTCTTC

v_gene: TRBV7-2
abundance: few
d_gene: NA
len: 15
j_gene: TRBJ2-1
CDR3aa: CASSFSPTSTNEQFF
CDR3nt: TGTGCCAGCAGCTTTTCGCCCACCAGTACCAATGAGCAGTTCTTC

v_gene: TRBV30
abundance: NA
d_gene: TRBD1
len: 13
j_gene: TRBJ1-1
CDR3aa: CAWDGTGSAEAFF
CDR3nt: TGTGCCTGGGACGGGACAGGGTCCGCTGAAGCTTTCTTT

v_gene: TRBV6-5
abundance: NA
d_gene: TRBD1
len: 15
j_gene: TRBJ2-2
CDR3aa: CASSSAGTATGELFF
CDR3nt: TGTGCCAGCAGCAGCGCCGGGACAGCCACCGGGGAGCTGTTTTTT

v_gene: TRBV6-5
abundance: NA
d_gene: NA
len: 16
j_gene: TRBJ1-2
CDR3aa: CASSYAWAYSNYGYTF
CDR3nt: TGTGCCAGCAGTTACGCCTGGGCCTATTCTAACTATGGCTACACCTTC

v_gene: TRBV9
abundance: few
d_gene: NA
len: 14
j_gene: TRBJ2-2
CDR3aa: CASSVVGVAGELFF
CDR3nt: TGTGCCAGCAGCGTAGTCGGGGTCGCCGGGGAGCTGTTTTTT

v_gene: TRBV5-1
abundance: NA
d_gene: NA
len: 14
j_gene: TRBJ2-3
CDR3aa: CASSLRQNTDTQYF
CDR3nt: TGCGCCAGCAGCTTGAGACAGAACACAGATACGCAGTATTTT

v_gene: TRBV2
abundance: NA
d_gene: TRBD2
len: 14
j_gene: TRBJ2-7
CDR3aa: CASKGGLAAYEQYF
CDR3nt: TGTGCCAGTAAGGGGGGACTAGCGGCCTACGAGCAGTACTTC

v_gene: TRBV5-6
abundance: NA
d_gene: TRBD1
len: 14
j_gene: TRBJ1-2
CDR3aa: CASSPGQAYYGYTF
CDR3nt: TGTGCCAGCAGCCCGGGACAGGCTTACTATGGCTACACCTTC

v_gene: TRBV6-4
abundance: NA
d_gene: NA
len: 15
j_gene: TRBJ1-3
CDR3aa: CASSHPHGRKNTIYF
CDR3nt: TGTGCCAGCAGTCACCCCCACGGTCGAAAAAACACCATATATTTT

v_gene: TRBV5-1
abundance: few
d_gene: TRBD1
len: 14
j_gene: TRBJ2-7
CDR3aa: CASSPGQGANEQYF
CDR3nt: TGCGCCAGCAGTCCGGGACAGGGTGCCAACGAGCAGTACTTC

v_gene: TRBV9
abundance: NA
d_gene: TRBD1
len: 15
j_gene: TRBJ1-2
CDR3aa: CASSATPGTGGGYTF
CDR3nt: TGTGCCAGCAGCGCGACTCCCGGGACAGGGGGAGGCTACACCTTC

v_gene: TRBV19
abundance: NA
d_gene: NA
len: 12
j_gene: TRBJ2-5
CDR3aa: CASSKSGETQYF
CDR3nt: TGTGCCAGTAGTAAATCCGGGGAGACCCAGTACTTC

v_gene: TRBV5-1
abundance: NA
d_gene: NA
len: 14
j_gene: TRBJ2-1
CDR3aa: CASSPSLGVGEQFF
CDR3nt: TGCGCCAGCAGCCCCTCGCTAGGAGTCGGTGAGCAGTTCTTC

v_gene: TRBV4-1
abundance: NA
d_gene: TRBD2
len: 16
j_gene: TRBJ2-1
CDR3aa: CASSPTSGSSYNEQFF
CDR3nt: TGCGCCAGCAGCCCGACTAGCGGGAGCTCCTACAATGAGCAGTTCTTC

v_gene: TRBV4-1
abundance: few
d_gene: TRBD1
len: 17
j_gene: TRBJ2-1
CDR3aa: CASSQEGTGALYNEQFF
CDR3nt: TGCGCCAGCAGCCAAGAAGGAACAGGGGCCTTATACAATGAGCAGTTCTTC

v_gene: TRBV29-1
abundance: NA
d_gene: NA
len: 14
j_gene: TRBJ2-7
CDR3aa: CSVPAPGRNYEQYF
CDR3nt: TGCAGCGTTCCCGCCCCTGGGAGGAACTACGAGCAGTACTTC

v_gene: TRBV3-1/TRBV3-2
abundance: NA
d_gene: NA
len: 13
j_gene: TRBJ1-4
CDR3aa: CASSQGPYEKLFF
CDR3nt: TGTGCCAGCAGCCAAGGGCCCTATGAAAAACTGTTTTTT

v_gene: TRBV19
abundance: NA
d_gene: TRBD1
len: 15
j_gene: TRBJ1-3
CDR3aa: CATGTGGAFGNTIYF
CDR3nt: TGTGCCACCGGGACAGGGGGTGCATTTGGAAACACCATATATTTT

v_gene: TRBV24-1
abundance: NA
d_gene: NA
len: 15
j_gene: TRBJ1-2
CDR3aa: CATSGPDRSNYGYTF
CDR3nt: TGTGCCACCAGTGGTCCGGACAGATCAAACTATGGCTACACCTTC

v_gene: TRBV15
abundance: NA
d_gene: TRBD1
len: 15
j_gene: TRBJ2-4
CDR3aa: CATSRVRTGQNIQYF
CDR3nt: TGTGCCACCAGCAGAGTAAGGACAGGCCAAAACATTCAGTACTTC

v_gene: TRBV4-1
abundance: NA
d_gene: NA
len: 18
j_gene: TRBJ2-2
CDR3aa: CASSQAPSSGSRAGSCFF
CDR3nt: NA

v_gene: TRBV27
abundance: NA
d_gene: TRBD1
len: 14
j_gene: TRBJ2-7
CDR3aa: CASRETGPSYEQYF
CDR3nt: TGTGCCAGCAGGGAGACAGGGCCCTCCTACGAGCAGTACTTC

v_gene: TRBV5-6
abundance: NA
d_gene: NA
len: 16
j_gene: TRBJ1-4
CDR3aa: CASSLQGSATNEKLFF
CDR3nt: TGTGCCAGCAGCCTCCAGGGGAGTGCAACTAATGAAAAACTGTTTTTT

v_gene: TRBV7-3
abundance: NA
d_gene: NA
len: 14
j_gene: TRBJ2-2
CDR3aa: CASSFRGYTGELFF
CDR3nt: TGTGCCAGCAGCTTCCGCGGTTACACCGGGGAGCTGTTTTTT

v_gene: TRBV18
abundance: once
d_gene: NA
len: 16
j_gene: TRBJ1-1
CDR3aa: CASSPTPKQGGAEAFF
CDR3nt: TGTGCCAGCTCGCCGACGCCAAAACAGGGAGGGGCTGAAGCTTTCTTT